The 7 T cell receptor beta chains below all came from one sample that was sequenced in a study of blood T cell repertoires in COVID-19. Data came from immunoSEQ multiplex PCR; TCRdb stores just in-frame clones and leaves some out. The data show some 74,000 clones, about nine tenths seen once. Material for sequencing was peripheral blood. These receptors were taken from an elderly woman with acute or convalescent COVID-19.

The J gene is TRBJ1-6, the V gene TRBV14, with D possibly TRBD1 on 6 matching bases. Germline values: CDR1 SGHDN, CDR2 FVKESK. Trimming took 6 bases from V and 6 from J, leaving 9 bases between them. The CDR3 runs 13 residues. Here the CDR3 reads CASSGQLNSPLHF. For the CDR3, the DNA is TGTGCCAGCAGTGGACAGCTTAATTCACCCCTCCACTTT. Variable domain in full (rest from reference TRBV14 and TRBJ1-6): EAGVTQFPSHSVIEKGQTVTLRCDPISGHDNLYWYRRVMGKEIKFLLHFVKESKQDESGMPNNRFLAERTGGTYSTLKVQPAELEDSGVYFCASSGQLNSPLHFGNGTRLTVT.

The J gene is TRBJ2-5, the V gene TRBV29-1; a possible D gene is TRBD1 (5 bases). V lost 5 bases, J lost 1 base, and 17 bases lay in between. The CDR3 spans 15 residues. Germline values: CDR1 SQVTM, CDR2 ANQGSEA. The CDR3 is CSVSPPWGPQETQYF. CDR3 sequence (DNA): TGCAGCGTTTCCCCCCCCTGGGGCCCCCAAGAGACCCAGTACTTC.

The V gene is TRBV2, the J gene TRBJ2-3, with 14 bases matching TRBD2. Germline CDR1 SNHLY, CDR2 FYNNEI. V shed 5 bases, J shed 5 bases, and the junction held 6 bases outside the gene matches. The CDR3 is 16 amino acids. This CDR3 reads CASSKGLAGAEDTQYF. CDR3 bases: TGTGCCAGCAGTAAGGGACTAGCGGGAGCTGAAGATACGCAGTATTTT. Drawing the rest from reference TRBV2 and TRBJ2-3, the complete variable domain is EPEVTQTPSHQVTQMGQEVILRCVPISNHLYFYWYRQILGQKVEFLVSFYNNEISEKSEIFDDQFSVERPDGSNFTLKIRSTKLEDSAMYFCASSKGLAGAEDTQYFGPGTRLTVL.

V usage is TRBV5-4 and J usage is TRBJ2-5; weak D call: TRBD2 (5 bases). The germline V gene has CDR1 SGHNT and CDR2 YYREEE (reference sequence). Trimming stripped 1 base from V and 3 bases from J, with 10 bases between. CDR3 size: 14 residues. The CDR3 DNA reads TGTGCCAGCAGCTTGCCTGCTAGCAAAGAGACCCAGTACTTC. Its protein product is CASSLPASKETQYF.

The chain has TRBV19 and TRBJ2-2, with 11 positions matching TRBD1. Germline CDR1 reads LNHDA; CDR2 reads SQIVND (reference sequence). Unmatched junction bases numbered 7, after V lost 7 bases and J lost 6 bases. The CDR3 runs to 15 residues. The CDR3 bases are TGTGCCAGTAAATCGGACAGGGGGCGAGCCGGGGAGCTGTTTTTT. This gives the protein CASKSDRGRAGELFF. The complete variable domain, with remaining parts taken from reference TRBV19 and TRBJ2-2, reads DGGITQSPKYLFRKEGQNVTLSCEQNLNHDAMYWYRQDPGQGLRLIYYSQIVNDFQKGDIAEGYSVSREKKESFPLTVTSAQKNPTAFYLCASKSDRGRAGELFFGEGSRLTVL.

CDR3 sequence (DNA): TGTGCCAGCTCACCGAAGCATCCGGCAGGTCAATACCAAGAGACCCAGTACTTC. It is translated as CASSPKHPAGQYQETQYF. The chain carries TRBV18 and TRBJ2-5; unclear D gene. V lost 3 bases to trimming and J lost 0 bases, with 20 bases between them. This CDR3 is built from 18 residues. Germline V lookup: CDR1 KGHSH, CDR2 LQKENI. Using reference TRBV18 and TRBJ2-5 for the parts outside the CDR3, the full variable domain is NAGVMQNPRHLVRRRGQEARLRCSPMKGHSHVYWYRQLPEEGLKFMVYLQKENIIDESGMPKERFSAEFPKEGPSILRIQQVVRGDSAAYFCASSPKHPAGQYQETQYFGPGTRLLVL.

This chain uses TRBV18 with TRBJ1-2; D perhaps matches TRBD1 (6 bases). Germline values: CDR1 KGHSH, CDR2 LQKENI. The CDR3 spans 15 residues. V was cut by 3 bases and J by 0 bases, with 11 bases left in between. CDR3 sequence (DNA): TGTGCCAGCTCACCCCGGACAGATTCTAACTATGGCTACACCTTC. It specifies CASSPRTDSNYGYTF.